A single sample gave rise to the 2 T cell receptor beta chains below, sequenced in a study of PD-L1 blockade in urothelial cancer (dated by TCRdb to about 2017). Receptors were amplified or captured by the immunoSEQ multiplex PCR assay. TCRdb mirrors the immuneACCESS table, restricted to in-frame sequences. Some clones are absent from its copies; in checked studies, under half trace to an unresolved V gene, and the reason for the others is unknown. The sample data list roughly 56,000 clones, and 86% of these were observed just once. The ten largest clones capture 20% to 25% of the sample. The sample's time point label, in plain terms: pretreatment peripheral blood. The sample consisted of PBMCs, taken around atezolizumab (anti-PD-L1) treatment. The receptors were sampled from a man in his sixties with urothelial cancer.

The chain carries TRBV30 and TRBJ1-4, with 10 bases lining up with TRBD1. Per germline, CDR1 GTSNPN and CDR2 SVGIG (reference sequence). V trimming: 3 bases; J trimming: 8 bases; junction bases outside the gene matches: 9. The CDR3 is made up of 15 amino acids. The DNA for the CDR3 is TGTGCCTGGAGGAAAAGACAGGGGGCTAGCGAAAAACTGTTTTTT. It codes for CAWRKRQGASEKLFF.

Here the CDR3 reads CASSPQAGLAGGYNEQFF. The CDR3 nucleotides read TGCGCCAGCAGCCCCCAGGCCGGGCTAGCGGGGGGTTACAATGAGCAGTTCTTC. The V call is TRBV5-1, the J call TRBJ2-1, with 11 bases matching TRBD2. The CDR3 sequence is 18 residues long. CDR1 is SGHRS and CDR2 is YFSETQ in the germline V gene. V shed 4 bases, J shed 4 bases, and the junction held 13 bases outside the gene matches.